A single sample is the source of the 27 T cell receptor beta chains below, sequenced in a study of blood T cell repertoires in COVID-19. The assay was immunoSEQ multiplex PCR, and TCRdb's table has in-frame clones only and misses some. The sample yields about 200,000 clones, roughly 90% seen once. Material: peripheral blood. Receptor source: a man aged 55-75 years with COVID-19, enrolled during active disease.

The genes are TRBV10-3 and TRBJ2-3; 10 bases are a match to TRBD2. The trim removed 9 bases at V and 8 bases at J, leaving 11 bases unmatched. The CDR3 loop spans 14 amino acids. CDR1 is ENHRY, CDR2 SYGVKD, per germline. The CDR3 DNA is TGTGCCATAACCCCTAGCGGGGGAGAGGGTACGCAGTATTTT. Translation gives CAITPSGGEGTQYF.

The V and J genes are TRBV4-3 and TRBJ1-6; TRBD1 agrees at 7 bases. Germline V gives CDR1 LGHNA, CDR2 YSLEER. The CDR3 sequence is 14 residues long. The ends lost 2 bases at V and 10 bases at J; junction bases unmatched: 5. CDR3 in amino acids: CASSQSTGDSPLHF. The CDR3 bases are TGCGCCAGCAGCCAAAGTACAGGGGACTCACCCCTCCACTTT.

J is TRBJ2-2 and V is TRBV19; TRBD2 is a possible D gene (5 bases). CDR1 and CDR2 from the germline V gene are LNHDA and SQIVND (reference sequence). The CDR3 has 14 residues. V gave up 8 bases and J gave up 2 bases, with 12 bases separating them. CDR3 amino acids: CASHSDLNTGELFF. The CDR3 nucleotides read TGTGCCAGTCATAGCGATCTCAACACCGGGGAGCTGTTTTTT.

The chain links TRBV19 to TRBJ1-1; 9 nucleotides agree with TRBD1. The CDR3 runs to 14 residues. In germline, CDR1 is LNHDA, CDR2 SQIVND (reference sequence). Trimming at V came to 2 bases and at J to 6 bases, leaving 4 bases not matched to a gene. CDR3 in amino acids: CASSIQQGAAEAFF. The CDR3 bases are TGTGCCAGTAGTATACAACAGGGGGCGGCTGAAGCTTTCTTT.

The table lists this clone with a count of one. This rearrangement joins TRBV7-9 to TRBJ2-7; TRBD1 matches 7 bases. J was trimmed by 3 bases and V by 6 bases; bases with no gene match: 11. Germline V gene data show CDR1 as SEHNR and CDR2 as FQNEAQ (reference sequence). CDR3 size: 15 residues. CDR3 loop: CASRTDRVGVYEQYF. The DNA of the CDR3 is TGTGCCAGCAGAACCGACAGGGTTGGGGTCTACGAGCAGTACTTC.

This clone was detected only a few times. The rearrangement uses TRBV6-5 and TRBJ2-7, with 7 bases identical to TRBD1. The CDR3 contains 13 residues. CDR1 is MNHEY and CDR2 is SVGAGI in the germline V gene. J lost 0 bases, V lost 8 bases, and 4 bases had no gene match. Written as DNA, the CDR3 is TGTGCCAGCCTAAACAGGGGCTCCTACGAGCAGTACTTC. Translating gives CASLNRGSYEQYF.

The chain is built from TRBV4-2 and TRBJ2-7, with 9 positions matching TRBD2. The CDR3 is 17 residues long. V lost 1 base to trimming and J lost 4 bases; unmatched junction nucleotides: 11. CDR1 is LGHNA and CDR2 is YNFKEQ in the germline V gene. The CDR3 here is CASSQVGGTSLTYEQYF. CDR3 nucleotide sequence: TGTGCCAGCAGCCAAGTGGGGGGGACTAGCCTAACTTACGAGCAGTACTTC.

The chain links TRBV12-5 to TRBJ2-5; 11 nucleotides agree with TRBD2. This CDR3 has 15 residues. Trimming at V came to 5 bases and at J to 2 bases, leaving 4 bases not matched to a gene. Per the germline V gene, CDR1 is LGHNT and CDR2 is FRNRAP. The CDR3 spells CASGLRLAGQETQYF. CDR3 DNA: TGTGCTAGTGGTCTCAGACTAGCGGGGCAAGAGACCCAGTACTTC.

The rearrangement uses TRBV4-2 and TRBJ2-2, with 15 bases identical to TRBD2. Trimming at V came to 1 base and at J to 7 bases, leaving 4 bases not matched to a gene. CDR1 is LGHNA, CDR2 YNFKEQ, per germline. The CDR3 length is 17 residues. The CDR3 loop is CASSQGTSGGAGGELFF. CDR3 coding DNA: TGTGCCAGCAGCCAAGGGACTAGCGGGGGGGCCGGCGGGGAGCTGTTTTTT.

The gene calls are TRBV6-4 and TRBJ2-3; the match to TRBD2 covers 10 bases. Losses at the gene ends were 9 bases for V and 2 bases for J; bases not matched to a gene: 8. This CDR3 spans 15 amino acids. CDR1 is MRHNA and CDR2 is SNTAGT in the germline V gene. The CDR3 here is CASSERGGATDTQYF. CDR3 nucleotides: TGTGCCAGTAGCGAGCGGGGGGGTGCCACAGATACGCAGTATTTT.

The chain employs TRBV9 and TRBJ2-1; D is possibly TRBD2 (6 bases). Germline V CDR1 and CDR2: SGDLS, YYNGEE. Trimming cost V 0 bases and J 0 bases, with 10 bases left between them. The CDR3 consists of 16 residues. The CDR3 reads CASSVGAGSSYNEQFF. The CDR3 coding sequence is TGTGCCAGCAGCGTAGGAGCGGGCAGCTCCTACAATGAGCAGTTCTTC. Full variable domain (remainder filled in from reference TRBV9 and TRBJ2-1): DSGVTQTPKHLITATGQRVTLRCSPRSGDLSVYWYQQSLDQGLQFLIQYYNGEERAKGNILERFSAQQFPDLHSELNLSSLELGDSALYFCASSVGAGSSYNEQFFGPGTRLTVL.

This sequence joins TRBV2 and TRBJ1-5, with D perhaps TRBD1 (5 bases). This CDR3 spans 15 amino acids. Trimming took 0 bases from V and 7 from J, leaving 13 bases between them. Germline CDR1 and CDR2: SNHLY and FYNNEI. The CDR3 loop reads CASSEALGRGQPQHF. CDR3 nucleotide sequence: TGTGCCAGCAGTGAAGCGCTAGGGAGGGGACAGCCCCAGCATTTT.

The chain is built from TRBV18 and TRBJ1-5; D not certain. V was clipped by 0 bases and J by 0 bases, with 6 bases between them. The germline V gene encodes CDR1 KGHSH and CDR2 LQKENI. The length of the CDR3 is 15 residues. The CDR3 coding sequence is TGTGCCAGCTCACCACCCTCAGTTAGCAATCAGCCCCAGCATTTT. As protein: CASSPPSVSNQPQHF.

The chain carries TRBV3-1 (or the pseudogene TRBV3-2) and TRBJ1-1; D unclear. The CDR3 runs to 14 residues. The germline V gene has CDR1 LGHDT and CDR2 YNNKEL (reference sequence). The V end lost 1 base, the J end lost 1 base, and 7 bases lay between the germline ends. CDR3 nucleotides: TGTGCCAGCAGCCAAGGGCATGGGAACACTGAAGCTTTCTTT. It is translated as CASSQGHGNTEAFF.

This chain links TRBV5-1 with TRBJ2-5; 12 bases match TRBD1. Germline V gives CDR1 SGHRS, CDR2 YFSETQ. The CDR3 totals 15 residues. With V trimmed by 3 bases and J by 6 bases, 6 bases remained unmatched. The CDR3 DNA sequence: TGCGCCAGCAGCTCCGGGACAGGGGGCGCGAAGACCCAGTACTTC. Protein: CASSSGTGGAKTQYF. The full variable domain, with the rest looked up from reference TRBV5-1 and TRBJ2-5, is KAGVTQTPRYLIKTRGQQVTLSCSPISGHRSVSWYQQTPGQGLQFLFEYFSETQRNKGNFPGRFSGRQFSNSRSEMNVSTLELGDSALYLCASSSGTGGAKTQYFGPGTRLLVL.

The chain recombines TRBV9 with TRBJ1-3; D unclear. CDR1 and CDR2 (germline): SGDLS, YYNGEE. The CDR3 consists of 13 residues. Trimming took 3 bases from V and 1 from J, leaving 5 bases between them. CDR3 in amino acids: CASSGQSGNTIYF. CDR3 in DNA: TGTGCCAGCAGCGGACAATCTGGAAACACCATATATTTT.

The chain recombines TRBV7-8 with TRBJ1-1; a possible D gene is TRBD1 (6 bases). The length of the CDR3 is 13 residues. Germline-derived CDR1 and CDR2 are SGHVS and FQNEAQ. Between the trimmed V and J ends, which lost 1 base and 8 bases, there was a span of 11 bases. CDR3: CASSLVDRTEAFF. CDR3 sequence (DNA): TGTGCCAGCAGCTTAGTTGACAGGACAGAAGCTTTCTTT.

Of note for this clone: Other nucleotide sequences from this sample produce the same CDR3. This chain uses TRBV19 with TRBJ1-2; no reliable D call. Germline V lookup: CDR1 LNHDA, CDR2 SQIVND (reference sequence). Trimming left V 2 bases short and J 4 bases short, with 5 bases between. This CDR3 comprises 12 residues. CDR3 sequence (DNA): TGTGCCAGTAGTATAACCGGCTATGGCTACACCTTC. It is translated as CASSITGYGYTF.

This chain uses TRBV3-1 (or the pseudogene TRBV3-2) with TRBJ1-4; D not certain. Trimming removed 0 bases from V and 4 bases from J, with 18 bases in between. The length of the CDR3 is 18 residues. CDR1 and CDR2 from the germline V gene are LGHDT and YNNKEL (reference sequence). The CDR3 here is CASSQDLAVGVYNEKLFF. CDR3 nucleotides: TGTGCCAGCAGCCAAGATTTGGCAGTCGGAGTTTATAATGAAAAACTGTTTTTT.

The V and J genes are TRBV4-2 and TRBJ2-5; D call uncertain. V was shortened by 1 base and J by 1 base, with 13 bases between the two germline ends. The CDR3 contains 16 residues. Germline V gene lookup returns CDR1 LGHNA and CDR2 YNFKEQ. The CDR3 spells CASSQVSPDSQETQYF. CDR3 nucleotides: TGTGCCAGCAGCCAAGTTTCTCCTGACTCCCAAGAGACCCAGTACTTC.

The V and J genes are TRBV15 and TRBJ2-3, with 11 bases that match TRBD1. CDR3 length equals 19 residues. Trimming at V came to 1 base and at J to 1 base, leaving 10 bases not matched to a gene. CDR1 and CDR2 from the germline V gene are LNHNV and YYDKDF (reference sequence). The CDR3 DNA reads TGTGCCACCAGCAGAGGGACCCAGGACAGGGGGCGCGGCACAGATACGCAGTATTTT. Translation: CATSRGTQDRGRGTDTQYF.

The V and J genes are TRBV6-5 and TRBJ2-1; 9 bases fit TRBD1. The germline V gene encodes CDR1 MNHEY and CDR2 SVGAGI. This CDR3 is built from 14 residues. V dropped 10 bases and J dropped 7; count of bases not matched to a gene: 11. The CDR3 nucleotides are TGTGCCACCACCCCGGGGACAGGGCGGAATGAGCAGTTCTTC. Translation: CATTPGTGRNEQFF.

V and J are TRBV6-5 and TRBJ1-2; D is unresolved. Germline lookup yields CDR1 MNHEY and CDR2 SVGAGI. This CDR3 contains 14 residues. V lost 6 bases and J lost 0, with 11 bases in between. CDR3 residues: CASSPTGSNYGYTF. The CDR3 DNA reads TGTGCCAGCAGCCCGACGGGGTCTAACTATGGCTACACCTTC.

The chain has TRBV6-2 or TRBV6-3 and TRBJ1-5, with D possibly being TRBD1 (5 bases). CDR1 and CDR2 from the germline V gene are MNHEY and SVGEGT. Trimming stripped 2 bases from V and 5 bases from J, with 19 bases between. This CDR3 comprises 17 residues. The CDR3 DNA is TGTGCCAGCAGTTACGACCTCAGGGACTCTTCTTATCAGCCCCAGCATTTT. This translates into CASSYDLRDSSYQPQHF.

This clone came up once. CDR3 sequence: CASSFNRDSLSYEQYF. CDR3 coding DNA: TGTGCCAGCAGCTTCAACCGGGACAGCCTCTCCTACGAGCAGTACTTC. The J gene is TRBJ2-7, the V gene TRBV7-8; 7 bases align to TRBD1. The J segment lost 0 bases and the V segment lost 3 bases, leaving 8 bases of the junction unmatched. CDR1 and CDR2 from the germline V gene are SGHVS and FQNEAQ. CDR3 size: 16 residues.

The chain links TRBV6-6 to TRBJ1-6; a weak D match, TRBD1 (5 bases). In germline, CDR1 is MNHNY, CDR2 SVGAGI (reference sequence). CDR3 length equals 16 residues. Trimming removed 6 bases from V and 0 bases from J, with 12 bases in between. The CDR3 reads CASSPWGGSYNSPLHF. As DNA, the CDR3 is TGTGCCAGCAGCCCATGGGGGGGCTCCTATAATTCACCCCTCCACTTT.

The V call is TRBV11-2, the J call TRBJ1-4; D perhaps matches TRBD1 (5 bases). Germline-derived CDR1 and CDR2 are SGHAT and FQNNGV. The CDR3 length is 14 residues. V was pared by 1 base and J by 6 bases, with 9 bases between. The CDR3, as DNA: TGTGCCAGCAGCTTAGGGGGCGCTTATGAAAAACTGTTTTTT. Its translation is CASSLGGAYEKLFF.